Shown below are 7 T cell receptor beta chains from a single sample sequenced in a study of cytomegalovirus exposure and HLA in healthy donors. In the PCR, 60 Vbeta and 13 Jbeta primers were used. Data came from immunoSEQ multiplex PCR; TCRdb stores just in-frame clones and leaves some out. This table has roughly 220,000 clones, roughly 84% appearing once. The sequenced sample consisted of PBMCs. These receptor sequences come from a man between 45 and 60 years old in good health and CMV-seronegative.

The chain carries TRBV11-2 and TRBJ1-3; the match to TRBD1 covers 9 bases. Germline-derived CDR1 and CDR2 are SGHAT and FQNNGV. After removal of 7 bases from V and 3 bases from J, the junction contained 7 bases not matched to a gene. This CDR3 spans 15 amino acids. The CDR3 spells CASKFYRGLGNTIYF. CDR3 nucleotide sequence: TGTGCCAGCAAGTTCTACAGGGGGCTTGGAAACACCATATATTTT.

This chain uses TRBV28 with TRBJ2-5; D remains unclear. Matching the DNA end better, TRBJ2-7 makes the J call doubtful. This CDR3 has 10 amino acids. Per germline, CDR1 MDHEN and CDR2 SYDVKM. The chain's CDR3 is CASSRSEQYF. CDR3 nucleotide sequence: TGTGCCAGCAGCCGTAGCGAGCAGTACTTC.

The chain carries TRBV14 and TRBJ2-5; D possibly corresponds to TRBD2 (6 bases). The CDR3 length is 17 residues. Germline-derived CDR1 and CDR2 are SGHDN and FVKESK. V lost 0 bases to trimming and J lost 1 base, with 15 bases between them. CDR3 DNA: TGTGCCAGCAGCCAAGACCACGGGAGCGCTATCCAAGAGACCCAGTACTTC. It specifies CASSQDHGSAIQETQYF.

This chain uses TRBV28 with TRBJ2-7; 9 nucleotides match TRBD1. Germline trimming cut 7 bases from V and 1 base from J; bases unmatched to any gene: 8. Germline V lookup: CDR1 MDHEN, CDR2 SYDVKM. The length of the CDR3 is 15 residues. The CDR3: CASTHRGTGSYEQYF. CDR3 bases: TGTGCCAGCACCCACCGGGGGACAGGGTCCTACGAGCAGTACTTC.

This chain joins TRBV18 and TRBJ2-7; D gene uncertain. Germline-derived CDR1 and CDR2 are KGHSH and LQKENI. This CDR3 has 14 residues. V lost 3 bases, J lost 2 bases, and 11 bases lay in between. CDR3 residues: CASSPREFTYEQYF. The CDR3 coding sequence is TGTGCCAGCTCACCCCGCGAATTCACCTACGAGCAGTACTTC.

The J gene is TRBJ2-1, the V gene TRBV27; D is uncertain. Per germline, CDR1 MNHEY and CDR2 SMNVEV (reference sequence). This CDR3 spans 14 amino acids. The V and J ends lost 4 bases and 6 bases respectively, with 13 bases between them. The DNA for the CDR3 is TGTGCCAGCAGTTGGCTGCCAAACCTCAATGAGCAGTTCTTC. The encoded protein is CASSWLPNLNEQFF.

The rearrangement joins TRBV6-1 to TRBJ2-7, with D perhaps TRBD2 (6 bases). The CDR3 runs 14 residues. Between the trimmed V and J ends, which lost 2 bases and 2 bases, there was a span of 10 bases. Germline V gives CDR1 MNHNS, CDR2 SASEGT. CDR3 nucleotides: TGTGCCAGCAGTGAACAAGGCGGGGCCTACGAGCAGTACTTC. Encoded protein: CASSEQGGAYEQYF.